This T cell receptor (beta chain) stems from a study of beta chain features in type 1 diabetes. Study as a whole: Comparable age, gender and cell yields were observed in patients relative to healthy donors. Study observations and caveats: Patients and controls would be equally affected if PCR favored shorter templates. All four CD4+ subsets of Type 1 diabetes patients contained TCRB CDR3s that were moderately but significantly shorter.

All of the isolated RNA was reverse transcribed, so expressed TCRB transcripts were sequenced. Some clones are missing from TCRdb's copy, which holds only in-frame ones; the method was immunoSEQ multiplex PCR. In the table there are 50,000 to 65,000 clones, under 45% of which are singletons. On this clone: Its antigen is unknown.

The sequence derives from a man aged 30 to 45 with type 1 diabetes. The material sequenced was Tregs from blood.

CDR3 residues: CASSLGQGSSGANVLTF. CDR3 in DNA: TGTGCCAGCAGCTTGGGACAGGGGAGCTCTGGGGCCAACGTCCTGACTTTC. This chain joins TRBV11-1 and TRBJ2-6, with 10 bases that match TRBD1. This CDR3 has 17 residues. V lost 3 bases, J lost 0 bases, and 2 bases stayed unmatched. The germline CDR1 and CDR2 sequences are SGHAT and FQDESV (reference sequence).